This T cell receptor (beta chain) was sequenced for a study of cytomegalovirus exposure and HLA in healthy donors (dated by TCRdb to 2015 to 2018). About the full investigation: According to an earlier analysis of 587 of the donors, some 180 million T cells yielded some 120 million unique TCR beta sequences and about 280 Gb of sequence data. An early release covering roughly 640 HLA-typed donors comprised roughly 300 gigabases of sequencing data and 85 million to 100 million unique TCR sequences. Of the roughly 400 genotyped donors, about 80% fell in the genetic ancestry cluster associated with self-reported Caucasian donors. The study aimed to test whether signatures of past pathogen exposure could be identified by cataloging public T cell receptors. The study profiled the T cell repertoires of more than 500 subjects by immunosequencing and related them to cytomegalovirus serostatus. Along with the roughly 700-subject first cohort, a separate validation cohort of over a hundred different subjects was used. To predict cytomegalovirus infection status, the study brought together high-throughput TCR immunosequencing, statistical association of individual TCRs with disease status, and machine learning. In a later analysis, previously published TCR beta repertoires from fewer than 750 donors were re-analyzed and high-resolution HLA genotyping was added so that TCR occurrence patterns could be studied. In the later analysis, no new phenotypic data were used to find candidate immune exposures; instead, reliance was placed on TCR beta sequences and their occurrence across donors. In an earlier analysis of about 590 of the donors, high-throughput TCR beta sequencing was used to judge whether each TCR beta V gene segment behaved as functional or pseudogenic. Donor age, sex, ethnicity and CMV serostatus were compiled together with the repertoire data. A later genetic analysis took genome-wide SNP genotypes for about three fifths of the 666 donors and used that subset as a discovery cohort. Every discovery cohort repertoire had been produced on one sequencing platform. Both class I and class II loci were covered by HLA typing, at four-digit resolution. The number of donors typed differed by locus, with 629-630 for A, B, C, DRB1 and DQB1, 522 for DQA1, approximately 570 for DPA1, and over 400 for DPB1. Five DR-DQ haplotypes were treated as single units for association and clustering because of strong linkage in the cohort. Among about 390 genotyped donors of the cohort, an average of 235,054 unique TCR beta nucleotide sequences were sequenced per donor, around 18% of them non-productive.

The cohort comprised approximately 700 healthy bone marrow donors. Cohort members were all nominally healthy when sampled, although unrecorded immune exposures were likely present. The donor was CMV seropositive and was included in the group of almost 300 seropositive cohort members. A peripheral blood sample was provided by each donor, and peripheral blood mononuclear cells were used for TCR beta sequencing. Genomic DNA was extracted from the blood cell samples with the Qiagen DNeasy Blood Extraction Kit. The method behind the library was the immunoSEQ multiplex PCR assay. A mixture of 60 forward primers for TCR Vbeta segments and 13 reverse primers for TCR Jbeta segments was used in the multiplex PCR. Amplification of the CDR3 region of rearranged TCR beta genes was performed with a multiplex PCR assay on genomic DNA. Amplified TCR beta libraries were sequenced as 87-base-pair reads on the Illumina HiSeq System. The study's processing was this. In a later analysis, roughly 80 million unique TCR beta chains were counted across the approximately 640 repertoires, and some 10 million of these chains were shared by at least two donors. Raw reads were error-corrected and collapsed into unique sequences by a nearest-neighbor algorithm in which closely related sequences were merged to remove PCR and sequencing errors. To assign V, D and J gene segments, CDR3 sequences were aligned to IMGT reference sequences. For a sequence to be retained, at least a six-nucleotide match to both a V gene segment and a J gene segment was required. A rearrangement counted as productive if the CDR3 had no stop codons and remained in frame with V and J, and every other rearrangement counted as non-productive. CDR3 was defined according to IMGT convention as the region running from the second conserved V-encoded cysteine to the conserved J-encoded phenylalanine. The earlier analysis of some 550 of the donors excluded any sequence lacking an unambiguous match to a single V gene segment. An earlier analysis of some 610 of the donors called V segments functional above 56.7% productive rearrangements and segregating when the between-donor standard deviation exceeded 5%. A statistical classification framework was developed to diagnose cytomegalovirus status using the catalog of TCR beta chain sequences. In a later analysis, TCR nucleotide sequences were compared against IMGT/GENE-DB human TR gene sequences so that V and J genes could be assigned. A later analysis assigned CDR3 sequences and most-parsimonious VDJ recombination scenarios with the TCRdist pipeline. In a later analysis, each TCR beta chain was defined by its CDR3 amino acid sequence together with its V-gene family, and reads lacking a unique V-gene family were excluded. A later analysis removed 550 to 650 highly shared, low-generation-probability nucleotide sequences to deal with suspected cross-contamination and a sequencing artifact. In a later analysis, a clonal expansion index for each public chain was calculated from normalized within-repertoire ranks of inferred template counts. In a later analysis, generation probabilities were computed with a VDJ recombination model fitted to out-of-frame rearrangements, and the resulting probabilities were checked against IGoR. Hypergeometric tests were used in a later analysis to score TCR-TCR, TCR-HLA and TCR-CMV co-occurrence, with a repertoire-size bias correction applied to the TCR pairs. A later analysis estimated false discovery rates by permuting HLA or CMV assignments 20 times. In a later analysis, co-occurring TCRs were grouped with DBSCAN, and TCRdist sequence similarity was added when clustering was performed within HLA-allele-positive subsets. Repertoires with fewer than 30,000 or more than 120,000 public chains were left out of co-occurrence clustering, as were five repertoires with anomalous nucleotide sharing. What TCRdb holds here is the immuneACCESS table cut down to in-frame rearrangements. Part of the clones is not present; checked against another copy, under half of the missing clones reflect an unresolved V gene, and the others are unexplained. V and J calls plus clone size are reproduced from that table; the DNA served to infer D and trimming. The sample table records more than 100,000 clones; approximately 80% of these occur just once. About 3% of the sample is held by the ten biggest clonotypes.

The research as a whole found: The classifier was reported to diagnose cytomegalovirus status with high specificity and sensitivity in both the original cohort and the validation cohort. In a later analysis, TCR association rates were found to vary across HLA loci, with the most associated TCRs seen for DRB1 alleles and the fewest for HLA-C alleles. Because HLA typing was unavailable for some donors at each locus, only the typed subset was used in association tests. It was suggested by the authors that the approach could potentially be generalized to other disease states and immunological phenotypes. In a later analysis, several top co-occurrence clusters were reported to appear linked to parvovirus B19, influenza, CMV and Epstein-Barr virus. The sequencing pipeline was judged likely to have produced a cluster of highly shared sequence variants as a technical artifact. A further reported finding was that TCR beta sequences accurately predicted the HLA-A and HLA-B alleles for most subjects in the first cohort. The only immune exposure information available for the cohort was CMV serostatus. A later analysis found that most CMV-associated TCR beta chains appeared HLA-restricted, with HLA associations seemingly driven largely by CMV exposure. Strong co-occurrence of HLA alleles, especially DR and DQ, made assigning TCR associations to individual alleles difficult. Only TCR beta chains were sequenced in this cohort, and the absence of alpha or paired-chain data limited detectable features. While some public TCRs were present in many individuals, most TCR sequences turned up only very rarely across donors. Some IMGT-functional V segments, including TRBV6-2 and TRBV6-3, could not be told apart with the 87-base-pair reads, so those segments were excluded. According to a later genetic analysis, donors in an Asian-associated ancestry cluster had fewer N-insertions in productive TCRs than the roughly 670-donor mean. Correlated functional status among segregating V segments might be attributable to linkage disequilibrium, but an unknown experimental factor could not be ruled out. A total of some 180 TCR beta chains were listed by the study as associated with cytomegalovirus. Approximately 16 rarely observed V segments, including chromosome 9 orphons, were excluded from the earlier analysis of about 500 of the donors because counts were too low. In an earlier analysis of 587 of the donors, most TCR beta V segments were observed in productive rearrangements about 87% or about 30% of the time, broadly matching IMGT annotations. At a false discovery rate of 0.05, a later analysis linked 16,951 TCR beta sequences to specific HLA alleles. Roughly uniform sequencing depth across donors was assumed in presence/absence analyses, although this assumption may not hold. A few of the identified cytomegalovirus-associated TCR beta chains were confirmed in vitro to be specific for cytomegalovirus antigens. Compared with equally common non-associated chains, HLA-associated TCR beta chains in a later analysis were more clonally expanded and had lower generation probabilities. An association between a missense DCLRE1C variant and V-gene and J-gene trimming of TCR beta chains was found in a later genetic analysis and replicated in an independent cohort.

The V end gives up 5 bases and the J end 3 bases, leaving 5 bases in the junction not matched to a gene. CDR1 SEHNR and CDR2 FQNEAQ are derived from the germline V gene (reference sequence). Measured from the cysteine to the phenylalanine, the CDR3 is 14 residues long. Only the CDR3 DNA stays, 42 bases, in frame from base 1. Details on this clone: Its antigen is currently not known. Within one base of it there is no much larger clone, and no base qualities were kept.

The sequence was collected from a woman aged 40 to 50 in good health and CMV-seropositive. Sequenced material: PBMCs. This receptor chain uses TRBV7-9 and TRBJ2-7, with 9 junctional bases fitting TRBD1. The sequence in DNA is TGTGCCAGCAGCCGGCCGGGACAGGGCTACGAGCAGTACTTC. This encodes CASSRPGQGYEQYF.